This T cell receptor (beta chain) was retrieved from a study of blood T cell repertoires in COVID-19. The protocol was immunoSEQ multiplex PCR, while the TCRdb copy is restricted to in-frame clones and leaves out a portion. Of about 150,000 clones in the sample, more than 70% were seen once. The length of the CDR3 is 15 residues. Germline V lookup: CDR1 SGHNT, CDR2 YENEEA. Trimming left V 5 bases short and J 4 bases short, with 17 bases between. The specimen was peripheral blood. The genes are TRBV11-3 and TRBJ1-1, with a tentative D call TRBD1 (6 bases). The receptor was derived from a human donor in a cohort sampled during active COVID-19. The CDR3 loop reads CASSPGGQVSTEAFF. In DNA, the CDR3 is TGTGCCAGCAGCCCGGGGGGGCAAGTAAGCACTGAAGCTTTCTTT.